This TCR beta chain was recorded in a study of regulatory T cells in long-lasting Graves disease. Indicated time point: newly diagnosed GD, antithyroid drugs for less than 3 months. The TCR library was made from RNA that had been extracted from PBMCs in TRIzol. This clonotype was picked up many times. According to the study, TCR beta libraries were built with iRepertoire HTBI primers and CDR3-region Arm-PCR. TCRdb independently ran MiXCR on the multiplex PCR reads; one entry per CDR3 protein. The sample has hundreds of thousands of distinct CDR3 sequences; about 16% are singletons. These records were also assigned to another study, of T cells in Graves' hyperthyroidism and ophthalmopathy. That report adds: Graves' hyperthyroidism was deemed stable given no ophthalmopathy progression within 18 months. A set of HTBI primers served as the primers for a first-round RT-PCR of the TCR CDR3.

Sequencing used peripheral blood mononuclear cells (PBMCs), obtained at new diagnosis, from a patient treated with antithyroid drugs. This receptor was identified in a man aged 18 to 35 with Graves disease.

The CDR3 DNA reads TGTGCCAGCAGCTTGGGCCCCAGTCGCTACGAGCAGTACTTC. Translating gives CASSLGPSRYEQYF. The rearrangement joins TRBV7-3 to TRBJ2-7; no firm D call. V was cut by 3 bases and J by 3 bases, with 12 bases left in between. The CDR3 runs 14 residues. Germline V gene data show CDR1 as SGHTA and CDR2 as FQGTGA.